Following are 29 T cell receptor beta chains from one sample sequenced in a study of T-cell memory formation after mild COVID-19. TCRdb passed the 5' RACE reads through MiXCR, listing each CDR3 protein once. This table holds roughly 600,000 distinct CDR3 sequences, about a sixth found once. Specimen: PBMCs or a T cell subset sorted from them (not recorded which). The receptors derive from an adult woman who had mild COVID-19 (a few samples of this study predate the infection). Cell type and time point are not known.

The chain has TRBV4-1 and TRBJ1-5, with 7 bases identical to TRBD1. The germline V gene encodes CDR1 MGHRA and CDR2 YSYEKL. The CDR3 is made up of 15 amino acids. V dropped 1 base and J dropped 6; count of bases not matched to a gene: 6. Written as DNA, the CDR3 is TGCGCCAGCAGCCAAGTTGAGGGGGCGCGTCAGCCCCAGCATTTT. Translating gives CASSQVEGARQPQHF.

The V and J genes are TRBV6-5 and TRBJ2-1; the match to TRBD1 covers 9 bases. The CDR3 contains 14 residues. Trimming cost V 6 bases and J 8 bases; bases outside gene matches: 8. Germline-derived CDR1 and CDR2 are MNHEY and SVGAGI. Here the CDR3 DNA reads TGTGCCAGCAGCCCCGGGACAGGGTCCCATGAGCAGTTCTTC. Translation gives CASSPGTGSHEQFF.

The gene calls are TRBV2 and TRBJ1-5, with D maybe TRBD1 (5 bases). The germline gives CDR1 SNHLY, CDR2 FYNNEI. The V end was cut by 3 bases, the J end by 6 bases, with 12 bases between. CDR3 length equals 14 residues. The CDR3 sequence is CASSDQGSFQPQHF. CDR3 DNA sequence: TGTGCCAGCAGTGATCAGGGTTCTTTTCAGCCCCAGCATTTT.

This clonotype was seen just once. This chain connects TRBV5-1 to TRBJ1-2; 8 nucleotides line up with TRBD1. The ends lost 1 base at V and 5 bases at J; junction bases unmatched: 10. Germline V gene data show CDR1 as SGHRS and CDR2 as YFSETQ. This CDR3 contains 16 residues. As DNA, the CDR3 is TGCGCCAGCAGCTTGACGAGACAGGGGCGAGGATATGGCTACACCTTC. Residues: CASSLTRQGRGYGYTF. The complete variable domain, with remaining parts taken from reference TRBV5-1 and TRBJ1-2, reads KAGVTQTPRYLIKTRGQQVTLSCSPISGHRSVSWYQQTPGQGLQFLFEYFSETQRNKGNFPGRFSGRQFSNSRSEMNVSTLELGDSALYLCASSLTRQGRGYGYTFGSGTRLTVV.

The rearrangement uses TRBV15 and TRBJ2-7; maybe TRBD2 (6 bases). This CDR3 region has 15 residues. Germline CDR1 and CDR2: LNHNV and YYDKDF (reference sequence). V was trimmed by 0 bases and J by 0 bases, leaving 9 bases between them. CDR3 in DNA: TGTGCCACCAGCAGAGATCCCGGGAGCTCCTACGAGCAGTACTTC. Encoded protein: CATSRDPGSSYEQYF.

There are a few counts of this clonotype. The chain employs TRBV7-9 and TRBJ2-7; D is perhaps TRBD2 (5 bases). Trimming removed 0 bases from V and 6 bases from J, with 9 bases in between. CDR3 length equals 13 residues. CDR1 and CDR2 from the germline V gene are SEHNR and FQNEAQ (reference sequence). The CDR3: CASSLAGEGEQYF. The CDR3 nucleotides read TGTGCCAGCAGCTTAGCTGGAGAGGGCGAGCAGTACTTC.

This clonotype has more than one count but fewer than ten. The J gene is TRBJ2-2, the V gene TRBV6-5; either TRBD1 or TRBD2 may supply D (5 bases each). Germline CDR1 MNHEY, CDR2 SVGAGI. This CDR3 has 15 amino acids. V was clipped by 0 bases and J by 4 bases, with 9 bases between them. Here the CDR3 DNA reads TGTGCCAGCAGTTACTCGTGGGGGAGCACCGGGGAGCTGTTTTTT. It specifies CASSYSWGSTGELFF.

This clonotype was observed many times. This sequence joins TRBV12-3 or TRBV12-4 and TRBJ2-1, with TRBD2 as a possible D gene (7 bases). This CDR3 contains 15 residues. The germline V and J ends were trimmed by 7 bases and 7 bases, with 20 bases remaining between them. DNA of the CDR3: TGTGCCAGCACCAAAGGGGGGGTTGGCGGTAATGAGCAGTTCTTC. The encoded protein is CASTKGGVGGNEQFF.

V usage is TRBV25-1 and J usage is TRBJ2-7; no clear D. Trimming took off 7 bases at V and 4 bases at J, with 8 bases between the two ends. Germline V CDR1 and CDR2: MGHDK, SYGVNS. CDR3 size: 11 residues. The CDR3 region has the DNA TGTGCCAGCACGGCCAATTACGAGCAGTACTTC. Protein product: CASTANYEQYF.

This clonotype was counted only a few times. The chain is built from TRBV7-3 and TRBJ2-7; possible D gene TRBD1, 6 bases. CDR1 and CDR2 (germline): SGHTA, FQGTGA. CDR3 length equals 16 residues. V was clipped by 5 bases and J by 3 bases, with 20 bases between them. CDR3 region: CASSTNNRTASYEQYF. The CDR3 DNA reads TGTGCCAGCAGCACAAATAATCGGACAGCCAGCTACGAGCAGTACTTC.

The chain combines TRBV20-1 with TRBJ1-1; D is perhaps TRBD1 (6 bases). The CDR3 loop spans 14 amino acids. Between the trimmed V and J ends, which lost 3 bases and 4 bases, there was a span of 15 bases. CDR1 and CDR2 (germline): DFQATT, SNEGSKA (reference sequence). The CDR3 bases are TGCAGTGCTAGGAAGGACAGCCAAACCACTGAAGCTTTCTTT. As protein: CSARKDSQTTEAFF.

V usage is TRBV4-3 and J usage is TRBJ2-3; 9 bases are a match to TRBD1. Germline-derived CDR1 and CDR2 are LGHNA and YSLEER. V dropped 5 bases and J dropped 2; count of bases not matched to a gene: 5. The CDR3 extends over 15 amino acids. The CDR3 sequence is CASSKGTGTTDTQYF. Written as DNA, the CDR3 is TGCGCCAGCAGCAAAGGGACAGGGACCACAGATACGCAGTATTTT.

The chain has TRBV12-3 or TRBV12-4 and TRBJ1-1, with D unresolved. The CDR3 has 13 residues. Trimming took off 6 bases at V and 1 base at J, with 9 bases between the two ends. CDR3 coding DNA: TGTGCCAGCAGCGTTTGGGAGAACACTGAAGCTTTCTTT. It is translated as CASSVWENTEAFF.

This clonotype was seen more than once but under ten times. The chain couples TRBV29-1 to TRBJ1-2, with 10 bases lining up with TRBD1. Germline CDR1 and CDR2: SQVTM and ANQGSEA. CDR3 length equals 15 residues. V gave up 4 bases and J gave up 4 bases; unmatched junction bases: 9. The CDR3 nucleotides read TGCAGCGTTGCACAACCGGGACAGGGGACCTATGGCTACACCTTC. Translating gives CSVAQPGQGTYGYTF.

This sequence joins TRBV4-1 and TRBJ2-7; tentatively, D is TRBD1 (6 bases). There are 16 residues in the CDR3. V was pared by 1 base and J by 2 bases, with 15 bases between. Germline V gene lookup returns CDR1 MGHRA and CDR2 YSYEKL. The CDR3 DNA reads TGCGCCAGCAGCCAAGCCAGCAGGGCAGGGGCCTACGAGCAGTACTTC. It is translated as CASSQASRAGAYEQYF.

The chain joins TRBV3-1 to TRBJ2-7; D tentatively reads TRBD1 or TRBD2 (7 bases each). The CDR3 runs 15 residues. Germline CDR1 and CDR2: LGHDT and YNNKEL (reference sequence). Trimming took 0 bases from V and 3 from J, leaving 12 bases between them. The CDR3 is CASSQEGRGLYEQYF. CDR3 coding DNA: TGTGCCAGCAGCCAAGAGGGGAGGGGGCTCTACGAGCAGTACTTC.

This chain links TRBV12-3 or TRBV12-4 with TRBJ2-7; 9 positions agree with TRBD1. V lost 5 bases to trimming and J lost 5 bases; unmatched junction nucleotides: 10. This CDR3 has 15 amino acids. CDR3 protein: CASSDPGQGSHEQYF. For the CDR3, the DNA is TGTGCCAGCAGTGACCCGGGACAGGGATCACACGAGCAGTACTTC.

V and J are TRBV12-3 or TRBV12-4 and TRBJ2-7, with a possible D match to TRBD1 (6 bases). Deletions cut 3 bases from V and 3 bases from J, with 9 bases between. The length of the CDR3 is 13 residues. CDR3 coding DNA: TGTGCCAGCAGTTTCGGACAGCACTACGAGCAGTACTTC. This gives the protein CASSFGQHYEQYF.

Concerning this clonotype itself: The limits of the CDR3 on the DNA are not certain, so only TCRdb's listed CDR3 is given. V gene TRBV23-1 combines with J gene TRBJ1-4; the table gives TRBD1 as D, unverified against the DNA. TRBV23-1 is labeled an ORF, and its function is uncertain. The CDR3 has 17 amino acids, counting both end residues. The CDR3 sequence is CASSRNPGQGSMKNCFF.

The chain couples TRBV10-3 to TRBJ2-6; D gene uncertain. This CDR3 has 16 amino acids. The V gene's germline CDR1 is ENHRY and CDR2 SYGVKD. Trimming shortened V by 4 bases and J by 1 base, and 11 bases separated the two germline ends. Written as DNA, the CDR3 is TGTGCCATCAGTGCGAGGCCGCCTTCTGGGGCCAACGTCCTGACTTTC. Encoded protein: CAISARPPSGANVLTF.

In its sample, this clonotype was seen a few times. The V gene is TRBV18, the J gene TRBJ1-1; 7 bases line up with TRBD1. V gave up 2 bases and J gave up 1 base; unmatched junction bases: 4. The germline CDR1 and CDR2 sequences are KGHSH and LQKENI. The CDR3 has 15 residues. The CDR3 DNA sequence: TGTGCCAGCTCACCATTCGGGACAGAGAACACTGAAGCTTTCTTT. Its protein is CASSPFGTENTEAFF.

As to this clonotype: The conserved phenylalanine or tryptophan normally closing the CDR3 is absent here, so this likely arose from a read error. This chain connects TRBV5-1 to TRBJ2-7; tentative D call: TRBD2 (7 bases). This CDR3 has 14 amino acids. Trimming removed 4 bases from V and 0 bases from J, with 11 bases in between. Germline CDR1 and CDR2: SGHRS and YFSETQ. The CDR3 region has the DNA TGCGCCAGCAGCCCGCGGGGGCGCTCCTACGAGCAGTACTAC. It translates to CASSPRGRSYEQYY.

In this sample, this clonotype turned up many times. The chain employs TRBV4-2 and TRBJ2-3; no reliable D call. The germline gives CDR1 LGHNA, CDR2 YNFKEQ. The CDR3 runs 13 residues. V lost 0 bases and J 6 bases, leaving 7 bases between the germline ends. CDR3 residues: CASSQDSTDTQYF. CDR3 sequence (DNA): TGTGCCAGCAGCCAAGATAGTACGGATACGCAGTATTTT.

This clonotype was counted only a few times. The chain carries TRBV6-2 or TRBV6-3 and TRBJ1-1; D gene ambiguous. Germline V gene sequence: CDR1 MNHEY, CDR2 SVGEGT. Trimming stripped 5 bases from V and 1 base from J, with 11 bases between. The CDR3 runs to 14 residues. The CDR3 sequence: CASSTRLRNTEAFF. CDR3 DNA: TGTGCCAGCAGTACTCGACTCCGGAACACTGAAGCTTTCTTT.

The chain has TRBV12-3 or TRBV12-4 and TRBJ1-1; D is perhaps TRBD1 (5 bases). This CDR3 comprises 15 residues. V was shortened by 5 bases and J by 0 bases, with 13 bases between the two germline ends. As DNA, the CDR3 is TGTGCCAGCAGTACCAGACAGCGTATGAACACTGAAGCTTTCTTT. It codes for CASSTRQRMNTEAFF.

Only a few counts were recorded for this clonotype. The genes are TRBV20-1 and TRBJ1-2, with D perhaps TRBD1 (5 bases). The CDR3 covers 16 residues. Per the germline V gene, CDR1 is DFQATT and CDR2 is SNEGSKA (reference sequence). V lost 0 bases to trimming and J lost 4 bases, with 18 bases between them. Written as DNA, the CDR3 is TGCAGTGCTAGAGATTCCCTAAAGCCTGGGACCTATGGCTACACCTTC. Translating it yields CSARDSLKPGTYGYTF.

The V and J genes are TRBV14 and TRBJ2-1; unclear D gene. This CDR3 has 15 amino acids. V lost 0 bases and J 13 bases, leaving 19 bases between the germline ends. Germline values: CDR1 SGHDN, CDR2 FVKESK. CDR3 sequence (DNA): TGTGCCAGCAGCCAAGAACTCCACTCGCAGGACGTTCAGTTCTTC. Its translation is CASSQELHSQDVQFF.

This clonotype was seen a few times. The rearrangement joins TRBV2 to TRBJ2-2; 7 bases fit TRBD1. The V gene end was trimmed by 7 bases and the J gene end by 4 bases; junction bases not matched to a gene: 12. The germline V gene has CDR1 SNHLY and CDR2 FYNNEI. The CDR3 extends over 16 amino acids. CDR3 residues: CASTGVGGKVTGELFF. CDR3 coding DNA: TGTGCCAGCACCGGAGTAGGGGGCAAGGTCACCGGGGAGCTGTTTTTT.

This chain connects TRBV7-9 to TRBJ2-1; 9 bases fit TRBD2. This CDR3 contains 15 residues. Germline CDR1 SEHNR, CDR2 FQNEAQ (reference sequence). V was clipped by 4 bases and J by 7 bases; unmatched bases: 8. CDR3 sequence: CASSSISGRVNEQFF. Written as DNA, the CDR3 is TGTGCCAGCAGCTCAATTAGCGGGAGAGTAAATGAGCAGTTCTTC.